This T cell receptor beta chain is drawn from a study of shared clonotypes between healthy human individuals. Study observations and caveats: Larger richness was generally estimated for naive than memory subsets.

The CDR3 contains 13 residues. Germline V gene sequence: CDR1 KGHSH, CDR2 LQKENI. The V end lost 5 bases, the J end lost 4 bases, and 11 bases lay between the germline ends. In the source study's methods: Because ImmunoSEQ provided only junction sequences with no quality scores, the filtering differed. Clones were read by immunoSEQ multiplex PCR, and TCRdb kept only the in-frame ones, dropping some. That table gives V, J and clone size, and the DNA gave D and trimming. The table includes approximately 980,000 clones, approximately 80% detected once. As concerns this clone: Its antigen remains unknown.

V gene TRBV18 combines with J gene TRBJ1-1; D might be TRBD1 (6 bases). What was sequenced was memory CD4+ T cells sorted from blood. Regarding subset: CD45RA-negative fraction. This TCR derives from a man younger than 35 in good health. This chain's CDR3 is CASSAGEGTEAFF. DNA of the CDR3: TGTGCCAGCTCAGCAGGGGAGGGCACTGAAGCTTTCTTT.